This TCR beta chain was identified in a study of patients and donors after allogeneic stem cell transplantation (dated by TCRdb to about 2020). From the germline V gene, CDR1 is LGHNA and CDR2 is YSLEER. Taken from cysteine to phenylalanine, the CDR3 has 12 residues. The entry retains the CDR3 DNA only, 36 bases that are in frame from base 1. V is pruned by 1 base and J by 13 bases, leaving 2 bases of the junction without a gene match. The method was RT-PCR. Sequencing instrument: NextSeq 550. In-frame beta chains were kept once TCRdb had trimmed the public reads at Q25 with fastp and called clones with MiXCR. When rows share a CDR3 protein, they turn into one entry using the most common DNA and genes. The sample contains 30,000 to 40,000 distinct CDR3 sequences, around 35% of them found a single time. About 80% of the sample comes from the top ten. This clonotype has a handful of counts. The antigen it recognizes is unknown. No much larger clone is present one base from it, and per-base qualities are unavailable.

This receptor was identified in a human donor who was either an allogeneic HSCT recipient or a stem cell or donor lymphocyte infusion donor (not recorded which). It is not recorded whose cells these are; they may come from a transplant donor. Material for sequencing was blood, either unsorted or a sorted T cell fraction (not recorded which). The V and J segments used are TRBV4-3 and TRBJ2-1, and 9 junctional nucleotides match TRBD1. CDR3 protein: CASSQGQGEQFF. The sequenced DNA: TGCGCCAGCAGCCAAGGACAGGGGGAACAGTTCTTC.